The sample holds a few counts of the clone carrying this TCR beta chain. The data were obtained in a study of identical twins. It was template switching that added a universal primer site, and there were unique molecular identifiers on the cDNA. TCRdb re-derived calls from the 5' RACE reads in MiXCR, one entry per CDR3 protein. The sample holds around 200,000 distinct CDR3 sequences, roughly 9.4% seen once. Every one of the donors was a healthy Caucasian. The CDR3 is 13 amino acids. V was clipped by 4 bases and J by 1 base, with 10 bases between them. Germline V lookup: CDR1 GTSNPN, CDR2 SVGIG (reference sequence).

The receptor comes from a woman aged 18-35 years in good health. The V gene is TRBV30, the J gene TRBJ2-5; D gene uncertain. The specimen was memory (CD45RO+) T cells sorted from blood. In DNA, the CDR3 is TGTGCCTGGAATCGGTACAGCCAAGAGACCCAGTACTTC. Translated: CAWNRYSQETQYF.